A single sample is the source of the 31 T cell receptor beta chains below, sequenced in a study of Ad26.COV2.S vaccination and SARS-CoV-2 variants. Clones were read by immunoSEQ multiplex PCR, and TCRdb kept only the in-frame ones, dropping some. The sample records 350,000 to 500,000 clones, 90% being singletons. Regarding treatment: over 15 received Ad26.COV2.S at low or high dose, single or two shots; a few received placebo; per-sample allocation not given. Samples were taken on day 63 after the first vaccine or placebo injection. The sample in question was peripheral blood, obtained in a trial of Ad26.COV2.S vaccine versus placebo. These receptors originate from a person between 18 and 60 years old who received the Ad26.COV2.S COVID-19 vaccine or a placebo.

The chain is built from TRBV7-2 and TRBJ1-2; D possibly corresponds to TRBD1 (6 bases). V was clipped by 0 bases and J by 10 bases, with 15 bases between them. The CDR3 totals 14 residues. CDR1 SGHTA and CDR2 FQGNSA come from the germline V gene. The CDR3 is CASSLAIGGRHYTF. For the CDR3, the DNA is TGTGCCAGCAGCTTAGCAATTGGGGGGCGACACTACACCTTC.

This clone was recorded only once. The chain combines TRBV28 with TRBJ1-5, with no clear D. The germline gives CDR1 MDHEN, CDR2 SYDVKM. Trimming stripped 8 bases from V and 2 bases from J, with 10 bases between. The CDR3 length is 13 residues. The CDR3 region has the DNA TGTGCCAGCCACCCTCGGGGCAATCAGCCCCAGCATTTT. Translated, it gives CASHPRGNQPQHF.

This rearrangement joins TRBV9 to TRBJ2-1; D remains ambiguous. V dropped 3 bases and J dropped 8 bases, with 12 bases sitting between them. Germline V gene lookup returns CDR1 SGDLS and CDR2 YYNGEE. The CDR3 contains 13 residues. The chain's CDR3 is CASSGTIKDEQFF. In nucleotides, the CDR3 is TGTGCCAGCAGCGGAACCATCAAAGATGAGCAGTTCTTC.

In nucleotides, the CDR3 is TGTGCCAGCAACACAGAAATTTCGAATCAGCCCCAGCATTTT. Its translation: CASNTEISNQPQHF. The rearrangement uses TRBV6-5 and TRBJ1-5, with D unresolved. CDR3 length: 14 amino acids. Between the trimmed V and J ends, which lost 7 bases and 4 bases, there was a span of 14 bases. CDR1 and CDR2 (germline): MNHEY, SVGAGI.

V gene TRBV20-1 combines with J gene TRBJ2-1, with TRBD2 matching 10 bases. Trimming at V came to 3 bases and at J to 5 bases, leaving 16 bases not matched to a gene. The CDR3 is 18 amino acids. Germline assignment: CDR1 DFQATT and CDR2 SNEGSKA (reference sequence). The CDR3 bases are TGCAGTGCTAGTCCGGGGACTAGCGCGACCCACATTCACAATGAGCAGTTCTTC. This codes for CSASPGTSATHIHNEQFF.

The rearrangement joins TRBV9 to TRBJ2-3, with D tentatively TRBD1 or TRBD2 (6 bases each). This CDR3 has 14 amino acids. From germline, CDR1 is SGDLS and CDR2 YYNGEE. Trimming shortened V by 3 bases and J by 2 bases, and 10 bases separated the two germline ends. The CDR3 loop is CASSEGGDTDTQYF. As DNA, the CDR3 is TGTGCCAGCAGCGAGGGGGGCGACACAGATACGCAGTATTTT. The variable domain in full, completed from reference TRBV9 and TRBJ2-3, reads DSGVTQTPKHLITATGQRVTLRCSPRSGDLSVYWYQQSLDQGLQFLIQYYNGEERAKGNILERFSAQQFPDLHSELNLSSLELGDSALYFCASSEGGDTDTQYFGPGTRLTVL.

This clone was found once. This chain joins TRBV7-8 and TRBJ2-1; D may be TRBD1 or TRBD2 (6 bases each). CDR1 is SGHVS and CDR2 is FQNEAQ in the germline V gene. V lost 3 bases and J 0 bases, leaving 12 bases between the germline ends. This CDR3 contains 16 residues. The CDR3 DNA is TGTGCCAGCAGCTTCCACGGGGGCAGCTCCTACAATGAGCAGTTCTTC. This gives the protein CASSFHGGSSYNEQFF. Filled out from reference TRBV7-8 and TRBJ2-1, the complete variable domain reads GAGVSQSPRYKVAKRGQDVALRCDPISGHVSLFWYQQALGQGPEFLTYFQNEAQLDKSGLPSDRFFAERPEGSVSTLKIQRTQQEDSAVYLCASSFHGGSSYNEQFFGPGTRLTVL.

The genes are TRBV28 and TRBJ1-3; 8 bases align to TRBD1. There are 13 residues in the CDR3. From germline, CDR1 is MDHEN and CDR2 SYDVKM. The trim removed 11 bases at V and 2 bases at J, leaving 5 bases unmatched. CDR3 amino acids: CAGQGAPGNTIYF. The CDR3 DNA reads as TGTGCCGGGCAGGGGGCTCCTGGAAACACCATATATTTT.

V usage is TRBV5-4 and J usage is TRBJ2-1; 11 positions match TRBD2. Germline V CDR1 and CDR2: SGHNT, YYREEE (reference sequence). Trimming took 2 bases from V and 6 from J; bases not matched to a gene: 7. The CDR3 has 16 amino acids. CDR3 DNA: TGTGCCAGCAGCTTCGACCTTAGCGGGAGGGCCAATGAGCAGTTCTTC. Amino acid sequence: CASSFDLSGRANEQFF.

The CDR3 is CASSIGLADEQFF. The CDR3 DNA reads as TGTGCCAGCAGCATAGGACTAGCCGATGAGCAGTTCTTC. This sequence joins TRBV7-3 and TRBJ2-1; 8 bases map to TRBD2. This CDR3 spans 13 amino acids. The germline V gene has CDR1 SGHTA and CDR2 FQGTGA. Trimming cost V 5 bases and J 8 bases; bases outside gene matches: 5. Full variable domain (outside the CDR3, taken from reference TRBV7-3 and TRBJ2-1): GAGVSQTPSNKVTEKGKYVELRCDPISGHTALYWYRQSLGQGPEFLIYFQGTGAADDSGLPNDRFFAVRPEGSVSTLKIQRTERGDSAVYLCASSIGLADEQFFGPGTRLTVL.

CDR3 sequence reads: CASRTAGASYEQYF. CDR3 DNA: TGCGCCAGCAGAACTGCAGGGGCATCCTACGAGCAGTACTTC. The chain has TRBV5-1 and TRBJ2-7, with a tentative D call TRBD1 (6 bases). The germline V gene has CDR1 SGHRS and CDR2 YFSETQ. Trimming took 5 bases from V and 1 from J, leaving 13 bases between them. This CDR3 region has 14 residues.

This clone was recorded only once. The chain couples TRBV27 to TRBJ2-7; 10 nucleotides line up with TRBD2. From germline, CDR1 is MNHEY and CDR2 SMNVEV (reference sequence). With 0 bases clipped from V and 2 bases from J, the junction kept 7 bases outside the gene matches. The CDR3 is 17 amino acids. The CDR3 DNA is TGTGCCAGCAGTTTATCGCCTCTAGCGGGAGTACCCTACGAGCAGTACTTC. It specifies CASSLSPLAGVPYEQYF.

The CDR3 here is CASSQSTTSADNEQFF. In DNA, the CDR3 is TGCGCCAGCAGCCAATCAACGACTAGCGCTGACAATGAGCAGTTCTTC. The chain employs TRBV4-1 and TRBJ2-1, with 8 bases fitting TRBD2. The CDR3 sequence is 16 residues long. Germline V gene sequence: CDR1 MGHRA, CDR2 YSYEKL. V was clipped by 2 bases and J by 5 bases; unmatched bases: 8.

The rearrangement joins TRBV5-6 to TRBJ2-7, with D possibly called TRBD1 or TRBD2 (5 bases each). This CDR3 contains 16 residues. The V gene lost 4 bases and the J gene lost 4 bases, with 21 bases spanning the gap. CDR1 and CDR2 from the germline V gene are SGHDT and YYEEEE. Here the CDR3 DNA reads TGTGCCAGCAGCGGTGGACAACCGGAGGCGTTTTACGAGCAGTACTTC. Amino acids: CASSGGQPEAFYEQYF.

The chain couples TRBV27 to TRBJ2-2; D is ambiguous. V was shortened by 2 bases and J by 5 bases, with 9 bases between the two germline ends. Germline V gene data show CDR1 as MNHEY and CDR2 as SMNVEV (reference sequence). This CDR3 is built from 14 residues. The CDR3, as DNA: TGTGCCAGCAGTTTAGGTCTGGGAACCGGGGAGCTGTTTTTT. As protein: CASSLGLGTGELFF.

In nucleotides, the CDR3 is TGTGCCAGCAGCTTAGGGCGGGGACAGGTCACCCTTTCGGTGTTTTTT. Translation gives CASSLGRGQVTLSVFF. The chain uses TRBV11-2 and TRBJ2-2; TRBD1 agrees at 8 bases. CDR3 length equals 16 residues. Germline V gives CDR1 SGHAT, CDR2 FQNNGV. Trimming removed 1 base from V and 15 bases from J; junction bases left unmatched: 16.

This chain joins TRBV9 and TRBJ2-1; 9 positions agree with TRBD1. Germline CDR1 reads SGDLS; CDR2 reads YYNGEE. This CDR3 has 15 residues. J was trimmed by 6 bases and V by 0 bases; bases with no gene match: 4. The CDR3 sequence: CASSVEGTGTNEQFF. CDR3 coding DNA: TGTGCCAGCAGCGTAGAGGGGACAGGGACCAATGAGCAGTTCTTC.

In this sample, this clone turned up once. The rearrangement uses TRBV28 and TRBJ2-7; a weak D match, TRBD2 (6 bases). CDR1 and CDR2 from the germline V gene are MDHEN and SYDVKM. CDR3 size: 15 residues. Trimming took off 8 bases at V and 5 bases at J, with 22 bases between the two ends. CDR3 sequence reads: CASVSLGLSIHEQYF. In DNA form, the CDR3 reads TGTGCCAGCGTTTCTTTGGGACTTTCGATACACGAGCAGTACTTC.

The chain links TRBV3-1 (or the pseudogene TRBV3-2) to TRBJ2-2, with 12 bases aligning to TRBD2. Germline V CDR1 and CDR2: LGHDT, YNNKEL (reference sequence). The CDR3 extends over 16 amino acids. V shed 1 base, J shed 6 bases, and the junction held 3 bases outside the gene matches. CDR3 nucleotides: TGTGCCAGCAGCCAAGGGCTAGCGGGAGGGCCCGGGGAGCTGTTTTTT. The encoded protein is CASSQGLAGGPGELFF.

This rearrangement joins TRBV29-1 to TRBJ2-7; D is unresolved. Germline CDR1 and CDR2: SQVTM and ANQGSEA. Trimming cost V 6 bases and J 1 base, with 13 bases left between them. The CDR3 runs 13 residues. As DNA, the CDR3 is TGCAGCGTAAGGCCAAGCCCATCCTACGAGCAGTACTTC. Protein: CSVRPSPSYEQYF.

The chain carries TRBV27 and TRBJ1-2; D is uncertain. Looked up from germline, CDR1 is MNHEY and CDR2 is SMNVEV (reference sequence). Between the trimmed V and J ends, which lost 2 bases and 3 bases, there was a span of 10 bases. The CDR3 extends over 14 amino acids. DNA for the CDR3: TGTGCCAGCAGTTTACGTGGGCTTCACTATGGCTACACCTTC. This translates into CASSLRGLHYGYTF.

In this sample, this clone turned up once. J is TRBJ1-2 and V is TRBV27, with TRBD1 matching over 11 bases. V lost 6 bases, J lost 7 bases, and 7 bases stayed unmatched. CDR1 and CDR2 (germline): MNHEY, SMNVEV (reference sequence). CDR3 size: 14 residues. CDR3 nucleotide sequence: TGTGCCAGCAGCCTTCACGGGACAGGGGGTGGCTACACCTTC. It encodes CASSLHGTGGGYTF.

This chain links TRBV5-4 with TRBJ2-7, with TRBD1 identical over 7 bases. V dropped 0 bases and J dropped 2; count of bases not matched to a gene: 5. Germline V gives CDR1 SGHNT, CDR2 YYREEE (reference sequence). The length of the CDR3 is 15 residues. The CDR3 DNA reads TGTGCCAGCAGCTTGGGGGGACAGCTCCCCTACGAGCAGTACTTC. Translated: CASSLGGQLPYEQYF.

This chain links TRBV6-4 with TRBJ2-5; 7 bases are shared with TRBD1. The germline V gene has CDR1 MRHNA and CDR2 SNTAGT. The CDR3 loop spans 14 amino acids. Trimming cost V 7 bases and J 5 bases; bases outside gene matches: 10. The CDR3 is CASNITGVRETQYF. The CDR3 DNA is TGTGCCAGCAATATTACAGGGGTCCGGGAGACCCAGTACTTC.

This clone has just one count. The genes are TRBV5-4 and TRBJ2-1; D is possibly TRBD1 (5 bases). V lost 0 bases, J lost 0 bases, and 13 bases lay in between. The CDR3 consists of 17 residues. The germline gives CDR1 SGHNT, CDR2 YYREEE (reference sequence). The DNA of the CDR3 is TGTGCCAGCAGCTTGGAAGGGGCGTCCCTCTCCTACAATGAGCAGTTCTTC. Its translation: CASSLEGASLSYNEQFF.

Comments on this clone: The same CDR3 can be traced to other DNA sequences in this sample. CDR3 coding DNA: TGTGCCAGCAGCGTAGAAGGACTAGGAGAGACCCAGTACTTC. Translating gives CASSVEGLGETQYF. The V call is TRBV9, the J call TRBJ2-5, with 7 positions matching TRBD2. This CDR3 is 14 amino acids long. Losses at the gene ends were 0 bases for V and 4 bases for J; bases not matched to a gene: 3. In germline, CDR1 is SGDLS, CDR2 YYNGEE.

V is TRBV27 and J is TRBJ2-7; D could derive from TRBD1 or TRBD2 (6 bases each). Germline CDR1 is MNHEY and CDR2 is SMNVEV (reference sequence). The CDR3 consists of 18 residues. V was trimmed by 4 bases and J by 2 bases, leaving 24 bases between them. The chain's CDR3 is CASSSSRGHGLPAYEQYF. CDR3 nucleotides: TGTGCCAGCAGTTCTAGTCGGGGGCACGGACTACCCGCCTACGAGCAGTACTTC.

The count of this clone is one. This chain joins TRBV6-5 and TRBJ2-2; 7 bases are a match to TRBD1. The CDR3 extends over 14 amino acids. Unmatched junction bases numbered 3, after V lost 5 bases and J lost 3 bases. In germline, CDR1 is MNHEY, CDR2 SVGAGI. This CDR3 is CASSRQGDTGELFF. The CDR3 DNA is TGTGCCAGCAGTCGACAGGGAGACACCGGGGAGCTGTTTTTT.

The gene calls are TRBV29-1 and TRBJ2-7; 9 nucleotides align to TRBD2. Germline-derived CDR1 and CDR2 are SQVTM and ANQGSEA. V was clipped by 0 bases and J by 8 bases; unmatched bases: 8. This CDR3 spans 14 amino acids. This CDR3 is CSVEDNSGLAKQYF. CDR3 coding DNA: TGCAGCGTTGAAGACAACTCGGGACTAGCAAAGCAGTACTTC.

V and J are TRBV2 and TRBJ2-3; D call uncertain. The V gene lost 4 bases and the J gene lost 4 bases, with 6 bases spanning the gap. The CDR3 spans 12 residues. Germline V gene data show CDR1 as SNHLY and CDR2 as FYNNEI. Here the CDR3 DNA reads TGTGCCAGCAGTGGTTCATCAGATACGCAGTATTTT. Protein product: CASSGSSDTQYF.

V gene TRBV29-1 combines with J gene TRBJ2-1; 11 nucleotides align to TRBD2. J gave up 8 bases and V 7 bases, and 10 bases lay outside the gene matches. Germline CDR1 is SQVTM and CDR2 is ANQGSEA. This CDR3 spans 14 amino acids. The CDR3 protein is CSGETSGIGDEQFF. The CDR3 nucleotides are TGCAGCGGGGAGACTAGCGGGATAGGCGATGAGCAGTTCTTC.